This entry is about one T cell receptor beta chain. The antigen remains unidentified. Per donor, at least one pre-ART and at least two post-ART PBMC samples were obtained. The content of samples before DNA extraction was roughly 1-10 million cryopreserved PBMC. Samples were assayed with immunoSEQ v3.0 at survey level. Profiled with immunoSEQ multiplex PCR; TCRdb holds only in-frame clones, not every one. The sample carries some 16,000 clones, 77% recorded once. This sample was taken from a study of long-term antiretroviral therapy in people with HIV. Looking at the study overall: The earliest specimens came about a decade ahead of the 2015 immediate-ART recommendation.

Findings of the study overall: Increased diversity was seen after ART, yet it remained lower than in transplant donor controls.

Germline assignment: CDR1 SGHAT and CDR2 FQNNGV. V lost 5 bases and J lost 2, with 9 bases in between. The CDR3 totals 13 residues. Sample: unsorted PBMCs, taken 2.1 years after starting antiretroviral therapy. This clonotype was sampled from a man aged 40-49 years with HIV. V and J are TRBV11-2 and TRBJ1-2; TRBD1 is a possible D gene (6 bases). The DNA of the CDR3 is TGTGCCAGCAGCCCACAGGGAAACTATGGCTACACCTTC. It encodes CASSPQGNYGYTF. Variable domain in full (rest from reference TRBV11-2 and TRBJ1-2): EAGVAQSPRYKIIEKRQSVAFWCNPISGHATLYWYQQILGQGPKLLIQFQNNGVVDDSQLPKDRFSAERLKGVDSTLKIQPAKLEDSAVYLCASSPQGNYGYTFGSGTRLTVV.